These 10 T cell receptor beta chains came from one sample sequenced in a study of TIL therapy for anti-PD-1-resistant metastatic lung cancer. Time point in this sample: pre-treatment sample, taken before nivolumab and TIL therapy. Pleural nodules or supraclavicular lymph nodes made up most of the excised metastases sampled. The immunoSEQ assay was v3. Data came from immunoSEQ multiplex PCR; TCRdb stores just in-frame clones and leaves some out. The sample records approximately 92,000 clones, about two thirds being singletons. The sequences come from tumor tissue, collected at baseline. Receptors originate from a person aged 25 to 79 with non-small cell lung cancer.

This rearrangement joins TRBV27 to TRBJ2-1; 9 nucleotides match TRBD2. CDR1 and CDR2 from the germline V gene are MNHEY and SMNVEV (reference sequence). The CDR3 has 14 amino acids. Losses at the gene ends were 7 bases for V and 4 bases for J; bases not matched to a gene: 5. Written as DNA, the CDR3 is TGTGCCAGCAAGCGGGGGGCCCTATACAATGAGCAGTTCTTC. Translated: CASKRGALYNEQFF.

The J gene is TRBJ2-3, the V gene TRBV28; 7 bases map to TRBD2. Germline CDR1 and CDR2: MDHEN and SYDVKM. Trimming removed 2 bases from V and 1 base from J; junction bases left unmatched: 3. The CDR3 has 15 amino acids. The CDR3 loop reads CASSLAGEGTDTQYF. The CDR3 nucleotides are TGTGCCAGCAGTTTAGCGGGAGAAGGCACAGATACGCAGTATTTT.

The rearrangement uses TRBV19 and TRBJ2-3; TRBD2 matches at 13 bases. Germline V lookup: CDR1 LNHDA, CDR2 SQIVND (reference sequence). The CDR3 sequence is 17 residues long. Trimming took 0 bases from V and 4 from J; bases not matched to a gene: 4. CDR3 nucleotide sequence: TGTGCCAGTAGTATAGATAGGACTAGCGGGAGACCAGATACGCAGTATTTT. Translation gives CASSIDRTSGRPDTQYF.

The chain combines TRBV7-9 with TRBJ1-3, with D perhaps TRBD1 (5 bases). The CDR3 runs to 17 residues. V lost 1 base and J lost 0, with 13 bases in between. Germline loops: CDR1 SEHNR, CDR2 FQNEAQ (reference sequence). This chain's CDR3 is CASSLVVGPSSGNTIYF. For the CDR3, the DNA is TGTGCCAGCAGCTTAGTCGTGGGGCCGAGCTCTGGAAACACCATATATTTT.

This clone was seen a handful of times. The chain couples TRBV6-1 to TRBJ2-1; 9 bases match TRBD1. J gave up 8 bases and V 2 bases, and 7 bases lay outside the gene matches. The CDR3 runs 15 residues. Germline loops: CDR1 MNHNS, CDR2 SASEGT. The CDR3 loop is CASSEPGTGLDEQFF. CDR3 bases: TGTGCCAGCAGTGAACCGGGGACAGGGCTGGATGAGCAGTTCTTC.

This rearrangement joins TRBV28 to TRBJ2-4; 9 bases agree with TRBD1. After removal of 6 bases from V and 12 bases from J, the junction contained 9 bases not matched to a gene. CDR3 length: 13 amino acids. Germline assignment: CDR1 MDHEN and CDR2 SYDVKM. The CDR3 region is CASSPGQGFTQYF. The CDR3 region has the DNA TGTGCCAGCAGCCCGGGACAGGGTTTCACTCAGTACTTC.

There are a few counts of this clone. This chain links TRBV7-2 with TRBJ2-7; no firm D call. Germline-derived CDR1 and CDR2 are SGHTA and FQGNSA. The length of the CDR3 is 17 residues. Trimming removed 2 bases from V and 2 bases from J, with 19 bases in between. CDR3 DNA sequence: TGTGCCAGCAGCTTAATCGTACTACCCTACGAACCCTACGAGCAGTACTTC. Protein sequence: CASSLIVLPYEPYEQYF.

The chain couples TRBV18 to TRBJ2-7, with a possible D match to TRBD2 (5 bases). The CDR3 runs to 13 residues. Per the germline V gene, CDR1 is KGHSH and CDR2 is LQKENI. V was shortened by 4 bases and J by 5 bases, with 12 bases between the two germline ends. In DNA form, the CDR3 reads TGTGCCAGCTCACTGAGACTAAATGACGAGCAGTACTTC. This codes for CASSLRLNDEQYF.

The chain recombines TRBV4-3 with TRBJ1-2; TRBD1 agrees at 9 bases. The V segment lost 2 bases and the J segment 7 bases; nucleotides outside the gene matches: 8. Germline CDR1 is LGHNA and CDR2 is YSLEER. The CDR3 sequence is 15 residues long. As DNA, the CDR3 is TGCGCCAGCAGCCAAAACAGGGGGCGGCTTGGTGGCTACACCTTC. This codes for CASSQNRGRLGGYTF.

The rearrangement joins TRBV28 to TRBJ2-1; no reliable D call. Trimming pared 1 base from V and 3 bases from J, leaving 4 bases between. CDR1 and CDR2 (germline): MDHEN, SYDVKM. The CDR3 sequence is 13 residues long. The CDR3 DNA follows: TGTGCCAGCAGTTTATCAGACTACAATGAGCAGTTCTTC. Translated, it gives CASSLSDYNEQFF. The whole variable domain, filled in from reference TRBV28 and TRBJ2-1, reads DVKVTQSSRYLVKRTGEKVFLECVQDMDHENMFWYRQDPGLGLRLIYFSYDVKMKEKGDIPEGYSVSREKKERFSLILESASTNQTSMYLCASSLSDYNEQFFGPGTRLTVL.